The sequence of this T cell receptor (beta chain) was determined in a study of T-cell memory formation after mild COVID-19. TCRdb analysed the 5' RACE reads with MiXCR anew, one entry per CDR3 protein. The sample holds hundreds of thousands of distinct CDR3 sequences, approximately 20% seen once. With respect to this clonotype: The junction departs from germline at one end; a sequencing error may be responsible.

This CDR3 has 19 amino acids. Germline CDR1 is LGHNA and CDR2 is YSLEER. The source is a man in his late teens or twenties who had mild COVID-19 (a few samples of this study predate the infection). Cell type and time point are not known. The sequenced sample was PBMCs or a T cell subset sorted from them (not recorded which). The chain has TRBV4-3 and TRBJ2-3, with 10 positions matching TRBD1. CDR3 sequence (DNA): TGCGCCAGCAGCCAACGGGACAGGGGAGGGACTCACAGCACAGATAAGCAGTATTTT. Translated, it gives CASSQRDRGGTHSTDKQYF.